The T cell receptor (beta chain) under discussion was sequenced for a study of control samples from healthy donors and cancer patients (dated by TCRdb to about 2020). Comment on this clone: Its binding antigen is unknown. No much larger clonotype is one base removed from it; base qualities were not supplied.

Library preparation used the immunoSEQ multiplex PCR assay. This immuneACCESS table, as held by TCRdb, lists in-frame sequences with V and J called but not all clones. Of the missing ones, under half trace to an unresolved V gene in checked studies; the others have no known cause. Across this sample there are 150,000 to 160,000 clones, with 93% seen only once. The ten largest clones capture 2% to 2.5% of the sample. CDR1 and CDR2 are drawn from the germline V gene: LGHNA, YNFKEQ. The CDR3 goes from the cysteine to the phenylalanine over 14 residues. Only CDR3 DNA remains: 42 bases, in frame from the first base. Here V drops 6 bases and J drops 4 bases, and the junction holds 3 bases not matched to any gene.

The sample was blood. The rearranged segments are TRBV4-2 and TRBJ2-3, and 11 bases in between align with TRBD2. This TCR derives from a man between 50 and 59 years old in good health. The bases are TGTGCCAGCAGACTAGCGGGAGAATCAGATACGCAGTATTTT. Protein translation: CASRLAGESDTQYF.